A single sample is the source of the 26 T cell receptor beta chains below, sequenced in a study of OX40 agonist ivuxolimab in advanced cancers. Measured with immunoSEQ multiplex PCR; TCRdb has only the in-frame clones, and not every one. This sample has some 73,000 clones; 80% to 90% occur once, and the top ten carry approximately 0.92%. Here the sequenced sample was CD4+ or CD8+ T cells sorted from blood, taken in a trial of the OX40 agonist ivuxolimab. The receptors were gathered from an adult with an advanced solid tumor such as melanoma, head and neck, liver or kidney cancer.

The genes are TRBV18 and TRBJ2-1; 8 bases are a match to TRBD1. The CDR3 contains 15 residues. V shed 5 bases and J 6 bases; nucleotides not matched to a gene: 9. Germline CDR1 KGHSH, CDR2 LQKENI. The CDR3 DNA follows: TGTGCCAGCTCATCTACCGGGACAGGAACCAATGAGCAGTTCTTC. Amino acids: CASSSTGTGTNEQFF. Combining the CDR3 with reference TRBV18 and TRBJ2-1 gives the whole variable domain NAGVMQNPRHLVRRRGQEARLRCSPMKGHSHVYWYRQLPEEGLKFMVYLQKENIIDESGMPKERFSAEFPKEGPSILRIQQVVRGDSAAYFCASSSTGTGTNEQFFGPGTRLTVL.

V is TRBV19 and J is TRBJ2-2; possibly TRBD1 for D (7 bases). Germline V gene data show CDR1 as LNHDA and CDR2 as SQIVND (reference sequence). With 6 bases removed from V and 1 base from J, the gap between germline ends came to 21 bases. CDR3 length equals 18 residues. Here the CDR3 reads CASRGGGNGRENTGELFF. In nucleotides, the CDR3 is TGTGCCAGTAGAGGGGGCGGAAACGGGCGGGAGAACACCGGGGAGCTGTTTTTT.

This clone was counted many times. CDR3 in amino acids: CASSRGLGSGNTIYF. The CDR3 nucleotides are TGTGCCAGCAGCCGCGGGCTGGGATCTGGAAACACCATATATTTT. The chain couples TRBV11-2 to TRBJ1-3; D remains ambiguous. This CDR3 has 15 residues. Deletions cut 5 bases from V and 1 base from J, with 12 bases between. From germline, CDR1 is SGHAT and CDR2 FQNNGV.

CDR3 sequence reads: CATLLIDRDVNGELFF. In nucleotides, the CDR3 is TGTGCCACCCTCCTTATCGACAGGGACGTGAACGGGGAGCTGTTTTTT. This rearrangement joins TRBV2 to TRBJ2-2; 7 bases agree with TRBD1. Germline CDR1 and CDR2: SNHLY and FYNNEI. V was pared by 10 bases and J by 7 bases, with 18 bases of the junction left unmatched. CDR3 length equals 16 residues.

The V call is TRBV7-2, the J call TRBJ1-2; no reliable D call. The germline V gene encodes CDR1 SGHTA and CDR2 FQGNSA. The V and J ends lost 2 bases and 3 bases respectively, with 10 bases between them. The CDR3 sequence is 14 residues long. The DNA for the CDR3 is TGTGCCAGCAGCTTATCTGGGTATCACTATGGCTACACCTTC. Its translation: CASSLSGYHYGYTF.

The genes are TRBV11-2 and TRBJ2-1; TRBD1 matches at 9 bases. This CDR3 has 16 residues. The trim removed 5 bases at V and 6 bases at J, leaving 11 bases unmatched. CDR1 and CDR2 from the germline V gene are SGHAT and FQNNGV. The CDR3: CASSLTNRGLGNEQFF. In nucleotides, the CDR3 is TGTGCCAGCAGCCTGACCAACAGGGGGCTGGGCAATGAGCAGTTCTTC. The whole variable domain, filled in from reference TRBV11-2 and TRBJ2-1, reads EAGVAQSPRYKIIEKRQSVAFWCNPISGHATLYWYQQILGQGPKLLIQFQNNGVVDDSQLPKDRFSAERLKGVDSTLKIQPAKLEDSAVYLCASSLTNRGLGNEQFFGPGTRLTVL.

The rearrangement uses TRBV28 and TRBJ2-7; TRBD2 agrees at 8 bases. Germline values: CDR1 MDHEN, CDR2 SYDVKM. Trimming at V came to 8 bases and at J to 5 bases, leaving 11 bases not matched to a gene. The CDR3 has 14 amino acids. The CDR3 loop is CASSRPGGPNEQYF. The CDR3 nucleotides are TGTGCCAGCTCCCGCCCGGGGGGGCCCAACGAGCAGTACTTC.

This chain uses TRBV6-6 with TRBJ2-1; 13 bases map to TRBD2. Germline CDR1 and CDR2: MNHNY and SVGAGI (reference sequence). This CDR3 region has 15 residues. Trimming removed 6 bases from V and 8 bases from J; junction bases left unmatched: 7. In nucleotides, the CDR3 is TGTGCCAGCAGGATGGGGACTAGCGGGACCGATGAGCAGTTCTTC. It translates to CASRMGTSGTDEQFF.

CDR3 residues: CASSLAGSRQEQYF. In DNA, the CDR3 is TGTGCCAGCAGCTTGGCCGGATCAAGACAGGAGCAGTACTTC. The chain uses TRBV5-6 and TRBJ2-7; weak D call: TRBD1 (5 bases). Trimming took 0 bases from V and 7 from J, leaving 14 bases between them. Germline V gene sequence: CDR1 SGHDT, CDR2 YYEEEE. This CDR3 spans 14 amino acids.

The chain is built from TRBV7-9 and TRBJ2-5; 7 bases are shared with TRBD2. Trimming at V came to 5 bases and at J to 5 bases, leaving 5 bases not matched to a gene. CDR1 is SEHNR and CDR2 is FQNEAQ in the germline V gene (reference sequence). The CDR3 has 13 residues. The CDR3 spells CASSPVGGETQYF. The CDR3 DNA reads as TGTGCCAGCAGCCCCGTCGGGGGGGAGACCCAGTACTTC.

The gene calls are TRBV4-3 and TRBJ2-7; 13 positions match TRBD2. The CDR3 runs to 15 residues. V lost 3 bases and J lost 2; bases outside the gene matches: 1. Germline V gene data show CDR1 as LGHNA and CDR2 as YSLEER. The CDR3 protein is CASSQGTSGTYEQYF. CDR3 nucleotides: TGCGCCAGCAGCCAGGGGACTAGCGGGACCTACGAGCAGTACTTC.

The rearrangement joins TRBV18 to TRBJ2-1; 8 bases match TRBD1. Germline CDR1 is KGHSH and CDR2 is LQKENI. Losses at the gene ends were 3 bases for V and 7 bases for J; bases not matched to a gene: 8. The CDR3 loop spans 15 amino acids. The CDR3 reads CASSPDREVLNEQFF. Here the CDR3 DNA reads TGTGCCAGCTCACCGGACAGGGAAGTGTTGAATGAGCAGTTCTTC.

The CDR3 is CASSWGTGFTEAFF. The CDR3 DNA sequence: TGTGCCAGCAGTTGGGGGACAGGGTTCACTGAAGCTTTCTTT. This chain links TRBV6-5 with TRBJ1-1; 9 nucleotides match TRBD1. The V gene's germline CDR1 is MNHEY and CDR2 SVGAGI. The CDR3 totals 14 residues. V dropped 4 bases and J dropped 4; count of bases not matched to a gene: 4.

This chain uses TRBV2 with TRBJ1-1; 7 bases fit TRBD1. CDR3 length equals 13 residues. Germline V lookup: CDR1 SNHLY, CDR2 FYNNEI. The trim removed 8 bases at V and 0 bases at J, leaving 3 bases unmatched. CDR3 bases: TGTGCCAGCTGGGACAGAATGAACACTGAAGCTTTCTTT. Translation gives CASWDRMNTEAFF.

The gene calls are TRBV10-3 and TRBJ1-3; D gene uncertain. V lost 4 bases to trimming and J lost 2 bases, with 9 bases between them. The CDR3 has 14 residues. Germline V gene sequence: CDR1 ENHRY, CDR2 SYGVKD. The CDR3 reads CAISGEAAGNTIYF. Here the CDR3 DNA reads TGTGCCATCAGTGGAGAGGCAGCTGGAAACACCATATATTTT.

The CDR3 DNA follows: TGCGCCAGCAGCTTGGCTGGTTCTAGCAATCAGCCCCAGCATTTT. Its protein is CASSLAGSSNQPQHF. The chain links TRBV5-1 to TRBJ1-5; no clear D gene. This CDR3 has 15 amino acids. Trimming pared 0 bases from V and 0 bases from J, leaving 7 bases between. Germline V gene sequence: CDR1 SGHRS, CDR2 YFSETQ.

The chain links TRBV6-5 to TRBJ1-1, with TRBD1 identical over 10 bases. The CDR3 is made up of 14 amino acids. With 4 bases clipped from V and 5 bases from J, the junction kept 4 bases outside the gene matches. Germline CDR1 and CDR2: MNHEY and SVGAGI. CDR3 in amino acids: CASSSRTGGTEAFF. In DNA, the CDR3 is TGTGCCAGCAGTTCCCGGACAGGGGGGACTGAAGCTTTCTTT.

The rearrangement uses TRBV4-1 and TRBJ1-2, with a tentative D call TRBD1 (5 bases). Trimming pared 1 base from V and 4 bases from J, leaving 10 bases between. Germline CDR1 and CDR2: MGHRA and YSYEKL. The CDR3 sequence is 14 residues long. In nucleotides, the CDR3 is TGCGCCAGCAGCCAAGTGGCAGGGCCCTATGGCTACACCTTC. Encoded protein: CASSQVAGPYGYTF.

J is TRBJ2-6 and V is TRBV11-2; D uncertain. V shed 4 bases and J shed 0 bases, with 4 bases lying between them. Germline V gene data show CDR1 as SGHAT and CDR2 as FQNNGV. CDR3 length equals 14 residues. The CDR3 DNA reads TGTGCCAGCAGCTCCGCCTCTGGGGCCAACGTCCTGACTTTC. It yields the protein CASSSASGANVLTF.

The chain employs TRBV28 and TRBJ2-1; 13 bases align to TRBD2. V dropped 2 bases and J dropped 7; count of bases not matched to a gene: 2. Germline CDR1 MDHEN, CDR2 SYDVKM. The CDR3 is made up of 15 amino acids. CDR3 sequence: CASSLTSGRGNEQFF. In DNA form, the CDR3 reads TGTGCCAGCAGTTTAACTAGCGGGAGGGGAAATGAGCAGTTCTTC.

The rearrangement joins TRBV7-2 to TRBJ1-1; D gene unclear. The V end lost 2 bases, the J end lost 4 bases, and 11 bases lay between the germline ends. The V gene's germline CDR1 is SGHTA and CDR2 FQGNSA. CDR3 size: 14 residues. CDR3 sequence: CASSLSYSGTEAFF. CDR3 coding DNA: TGTGCCAGCAGCTTATCATACTCTGGCACTGAAGCTTTCTTT. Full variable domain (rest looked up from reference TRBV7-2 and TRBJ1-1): GAGVSQSPSNKVTEKGKDVELRCDPISGHTALYWYRQSLGQGLEFLIYFQGNSAPDKSGLPSDRFSAERTGGSVSTLTIQRTQQEDSAVYLCASSLSYSGTEAFFGQGTRLTVV.

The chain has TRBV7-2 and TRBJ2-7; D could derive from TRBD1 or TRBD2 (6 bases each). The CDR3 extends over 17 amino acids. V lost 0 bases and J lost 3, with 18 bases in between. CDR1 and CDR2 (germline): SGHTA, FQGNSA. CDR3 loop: CASSLAGRDRYYYEQYF. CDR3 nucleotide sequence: TGTGCCAGCAGCTTAGCCGGGAGAGACAGGTATTACTACGAGCAGTACTTC.

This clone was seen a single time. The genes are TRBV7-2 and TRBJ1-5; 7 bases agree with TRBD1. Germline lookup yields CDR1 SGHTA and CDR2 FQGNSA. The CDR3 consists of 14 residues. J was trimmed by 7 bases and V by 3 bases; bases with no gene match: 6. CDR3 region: CASSFGTVGQPQHF. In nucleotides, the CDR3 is TGTGCCAGCAGCTTCGGGACAGTAGGGCAGCCCCAGCATTTT.

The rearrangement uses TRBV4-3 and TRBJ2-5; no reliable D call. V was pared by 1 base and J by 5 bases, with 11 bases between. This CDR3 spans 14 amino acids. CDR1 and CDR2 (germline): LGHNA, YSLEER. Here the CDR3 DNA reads TGCGCCAGCAGCCAAGTACTGTATGGGGAGACCCAGTACTTC. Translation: CASSQVLYGETQYF.

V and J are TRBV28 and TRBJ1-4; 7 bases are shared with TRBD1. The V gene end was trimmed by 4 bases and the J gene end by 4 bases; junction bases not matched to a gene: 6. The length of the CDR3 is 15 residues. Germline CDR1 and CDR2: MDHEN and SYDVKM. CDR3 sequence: CASSYPGTDNEKLFF. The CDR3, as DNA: TGTGCCAGCAGTTACCCCGGGACAGATAATGAAAAACTGTTTTTT.

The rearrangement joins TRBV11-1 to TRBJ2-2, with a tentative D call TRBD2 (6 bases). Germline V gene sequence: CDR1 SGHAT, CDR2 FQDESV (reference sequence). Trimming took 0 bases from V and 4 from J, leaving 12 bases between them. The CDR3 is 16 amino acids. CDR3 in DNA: TGTGCCAGCAGCTTAGCAAGGTTGGGGGGCACCGGGGAGCTGTTTTTT. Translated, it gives CASSLARLGGTGELFF.